This TCR beta chain was profiled in a study of blood T cell repertoires in COVID-19. Original processing methods: By means of reference gene primer amplification, nucleated cell counts were estimated. Generated by immunoSEQ multiplex PCR, the TCRdb table keeps only in-frame clones and is missing some. D and trimming come from the DNA, and the V and J calls and clone size come from that table. The repertoire has a few hundred thousand clones, around 78% of them found once; the top ten carry about 5%. This clone appeared a few times. This CDR3 has 15 residues. Germline values: CDR1 MDHEN, CDR2 SYDVKM. Trimming cost V 4 bases and J 6 bases; bases outside gene matches: 11.

The specimen sequenced was peripheral blood. The source of this sequence is a man in his fifties or sixties who had recovered from COVID-19. The chain joins TRBV28 to TRBJ1-2; the match to TRBD1 covers 7 bases. The CDR3, as DNA: TGTGCCAGCAGTTCCGTTTTCAGGGGGGAAAATGGCTACACCTTC. Residues: CASSSVFRGENGYTF.